The entry that follows covers one TCR beta chain sequence. The antigen remains unidentified. Germline V gene sequence: CDR1 MNHEY, CDR2 SVGAGI. Trimming took 0 bases from V and 9 from J, leaving 12 bases between them. This CDR3 is built from 13 residues. This record comes from a study of cytomegalovirus exposure and HLA in healthy donors. Study results and limitations: The authors later linked a missense DCLRE1C variant to TCR beta V- and J-gene trimming. For most TCR beta V segments, an earlier analysis put the productive rate at about 87% or about 30% of the time.

The PCR was carried out with 60 Vbeta primers and 13 Jbeta primers. Assay: immunoSEQ multiplex PCR; the TCRdb copy retains only in-frame clones and omits some. The table lists about 190,000 clones, approximately 80% of them singletons, with around 5.9% in the top ten. This TCR was recovered from a woman younger than 45 in good health and CMV-seropositive. Sequencing was performed on PBMCs. The V gene is TRBV6-5, the J gene TRBJ2-7; perhaps TRBD2 as D (5 bases). For the CDR3, the DNA is TGTGCCAGCAGTTACTCACTTGAGGGTCGGCAGTACTTC. It specifies CASSYSLEGRQYF.